These 18 T cell receptor beta chains came from one sample sequenced in a study of Graves' ophthalmopathy and Graves' hyperthyroidism. The authors amplified TCR beta CDR3 regions, and they did so from RNA transcripts for repertoire sequencing. The first-round RT-PCR employed HTBI primers together with the Qiagen OneStep RT-PCR kit. A multiplex PCR was then performed as the second round. TCRdb analysed the multiplex PCR reads with MiXCR anew, one entry per CDR3 protein. The sample includes some 520,000 distinct CDR3 sequences, around 15% of them seen just once. Specimen: blood. Every receptor here comes from a woman in her twenties or thirties with Graves' ophthalmopathy.

This clonotype was seen ten or more times. Without the conserved terminal phenylalanine or tryptophan, this CDR3 likely stems from a read error. V usage is TRBV7-8 and J usage is TRBJ1-2, with TRBD1 identical over 8 bases. J was trimmed by 8 bases and V by 5 bases; bases with no gene match: 7. The CDR3 contains 13 residues. The germline V gene encodes CDR1 SGHVS and CDR2 FQNEAQ. CDR3 nucleotides: TGTGCCAGCAGCCTGCAGGGGGCGGGGGGCTACACCTCC. Its translation is CASSLQGAGGYTS.

This chain joins TRBV18 and TRBJ1-5; unclear D gene. V lost 3 bases, J lost 4 bases, and 19 bases lay in between. Germline CDR1 KGHSH, CDR2 LQKENI. The CDR3 is 17 amino acids. Here the CDR3 reads CASSPIPEPNTNQPQHF. CDR3 bases: TGTGCCAGCTCACCCATTCCCGAGCCAAACACAAATCAGCCCCAGCATTTT.

This clonotype was recorded a few times. V and J are TRBV5-1 and TRBJ1-1; possible D gene TRBD1, 5 bases. The CDR3 totals 16 residues. V was pared by 3 bases and J by 2 bases, with 17 bases between. The V gene's germline CDR1 is SGHRS and CDR2 YFSETQ. The CDR3 DNA is TGCGCCAGCAGCTCGGAGCCGGGGCCAGTCAACACTGAAGCTTTCTTT. This codes for CASSSEPGPVNTEAFF.

This clonotype appeared many times. This rearrangement joins TRBV20-1 to TRBJ2-7; D perhaps matches TRBD1 (6 bases). The V gene's germline CDR1 is DFQATT and CDR2 SNEGSKA (reference sequence). V gave up 0 bases and J gave up 1 base, with 19 bases separating them. The CDR3 length is 17 residues. CDR3 sequence reads: CSARDRGHLPLSYEQYF. CDR3 bases: TGCAGTGCTAGAGACCGGGGACATCTACCTCTTTCCTACGAGCAGTACTTC.

This clonotype was observed a few times. The conserved final phenylalanine or tryptophan is absent from the CDR3, which likely points to a read error. CDR3 DNA sequence: TGTGCCTGGCACAGGGCTAACACTGAAGCTTTCCTT. As protein: CAWHRANTEAFL. The chain couples TRBV30 to TRBJ1-1, with D perhaps matching TRBD1 (6 bases). The CDR3 sequence is 12 residues long. Germline values: CDR1 GTSNPN, CDR2 SVGIG (reference sequence). The V and J ends lost 5 bases and 2 bases respectively, with 9 bases between them.

The V gene is TRBV5-1, the J gene TRBJ1-1, with 9 bases that match TRBD1. The J segment lost 5 bases and the V segment lost 2 bases, leaving 4 bases of the junction unmatched. Per the germline V gene, CDR1 is SGHRS and CDR2 is YFSETQ. The CDR3 sequence is 14 residues long. The CDR3 DNA follows: TGCGCCAGCAGCTTACAGGGGGCGATAACTGAAGCTTTCTTT. It encodes CASSLQGAITEAFF.

This clonotype was seen at least ten times. V gene TRBV7-2 combines with J gene TRBJ1-5; D is undetermined. The CDR3 loop spans 17 amino acids. The V gene lost 0 bases and the J gene lost 2 bases, with 14 bases spanning the gap. CDR1 SGHTA and CDR2 FQGNSA come from the germline V gene. CDR3 DNA: TGTGCCAGCAGCTTAGCGCCCAGAGGCGTGGGCAATCAGCCCCAGCATTTT. Its protein is CASSLAPRGVGNQPQHF.

Regarding this clonotype: A much larger clonotype is one base distant, so this may be a read error. J is TRBJ2-7 and V is TRBV7-9; a possible D gene is TRBD2 (6 bases). Germline V CDR1 and CDR2: SEHNR, FQNEAQ (reference sequence). This CDR3 has 13 residues. Written as DNA, the CDR3 is TGTGCCACCTCGGTGGGTCTAACGGGGGAGCGGTACTTC. Its translation is CATSVGLTGERYF. Based on the CDR3 plus reference TRBV7-9 and TRBJ2-7, the full variable domain is DTGVSQNPRHKITKRGQNVTFRCDPISEHNRLYWYRQTLGQGPEFLTYFQNEAQLEKSRLLSDRFSAERPKGSFSTLEIQRTEQGDSAMYLCATSVGLTGERYFGPGTRLTVT.

The chain links TRBV12-3 or TRBV12-4 to TRBJ2-7, with 8 nucleotides matching TRBD2. The CDR3 loop spans 13 amino acids. The ends lost 6 bases at V and 6 bases at J; junction bases unmatched: 7. CDR3 in amino acids: CASRGLVVSEQYF. The CDR3 bases are TGTGCCAGCAGGGGACTAGTCGTCTCCGAGCAGTACTTC.

There are many counts of this clonotype. The CDR3 protein is CASSYRASNSPLHF. For the CDR3, the DNA is TGTGCCAGCAGTTACCGGGCAAGTAATTCACCCCTCCACTTT. V is TRBV12-3 or TRBV12-4 and J is TRBJ1-6; D is undetermined. Trimming shortened V by 4 bases and J by 6 bases, and 10 bases separated the two germline ends. The CDR3 is 14 amino acids.

In its sample, this clonotype was seen many times. The chain recombines TRBV29-1 with TRBJ1-1, with D tentatively TRBD1 (5 bases). The V end was cut by 5 bases, the J end by 1 base, with 11 bases between. The CDR3 is 13 residues long. Germline V gene sequence: CDR1 SQVTM, CDR2 ANQGSEA. CDR3 region: CSVRTGGNTEAFF. In DNA, the CDR3 is TGCAGCGTTCGGACGGGGGGGAACACTGAAGCTTTCTTT. The full variable domain, with the rest looked up from reference TRBV29-1 and TRBJ1-1, is SAVISQKPSRDICQRGTSLTIQCQVDSQVTMMFWYRQQPGQSLTLIATANQGSEATYESGFVIDKFPISRPNLTFSTLTVSNMSPEDSSIYLCSVRTGGNTEAFFGQGTRLTVV.

This clonotype was seen repeatedly, ten times or more. The genes are TRBV3-1 and TRBJ2-7; weak D call: TRBD2 (6 bases). V lost 3 bases to trimming and J lost 3 bases, with 15 bases between them. CDR3 length: 15 residues. Germline V gene lookup returns CDR1 LGHDT and CDR2 YNNKEL (reference sequence). CDR3 bases: TGTGCCAGCAGCCAGGGTCCAGGACTAAACTACGAGCAGTACTTC. Protein: CASSQGPGLNYEQYF.

This clonotype was counted at least ten times. The chain is built from TRBV30 and TRBJ2-7; perhaps TRBD2 as D (5 bases). The germline CDR1 and CDR2 sequences are GTSNPN and SVGIG (reference sequence). The CDR3 runs 13 residues. V gave up 1 base and J gave up 2 bases, with 9 bases separating them. The CDR3 sequence is CAWSDGGTYEQYF. The CDR3 DNA reads TGTGCCTGGAGTGACGGAGGAACCTACGAGCAGTACTTC.

This clonotype was seen a handful of times. V is TRBV3-1 and J is TRBJ2-2; a possible D gene is TRBD1 (6 bases). Between the trimmed V and J ends, which lost 2 bases and 0 bases, there was a span of 13 bases. The germline V gene has CDR1 LGHDT and CDR2 YNNKEL (reference sequence). CDR3 length equals 17 residues. The CDR3 coding sequence is TGTGCCAGCAGCCAACGCGACAGGATAGCGAACACCGGGGAGCTGTTTTTT. It specifies CASSQRDRIANTGELFF.

This clonotype came up many times. This rearrangement joins TRBV30 to TRBJ1-2, with D unresolved. Per germline, CDR1 GTSNPN and CDR2 SVGIG (reference sequence). Trimming removed 1 base from V and 2 bases from J, with 5 bases in between. This CDR3 spans 12 amino acids. The CDR3 coding sequence is TGTGCCTGGAGTGGGGTCAACTATGGCTACACCTTC. Its translation: CAWSGVNYGYTF.

At least ten counts were recorded for this clonotype. The genes are TRBV12-3 or TRBV12-4 and TRBJ1-6; D gene uncertain. With 2 bases removed from V and 13 bases from J, the gap between germline ends came to 15 bases. This CDR3 has 14 amino acids. The CDR3 here is CASSLRTRFSPLHF. Here the CDR3 DNA reads TGTGCCAGCAGTTTAAGGACCCGATTTTCGCCCCTCCACTTT.

This chain links TRBV6-1 with TRBJ2-5, with 7 bases that match TRBD1. The ends lost 3 bases at V and 5 bases at J; junction bases unmatched: 12. This CDR3 is built from 16 residues. Germline V gene lookup returns CDR1 MNHNS and CDR2 SASEGT. The CDR3 DNA sequence: TGTGCCAGCAGTGAGGGTTCCGACAGGGTGGTGGAGACCCAGTACTTC. This sequence encodes CASSEGSDRVVETQYF.

This clonotype was counted at least ten times. V is TRBV12-3 or TRBV12-4 and J is TRBJ2-7, with 7 nucleotides matching TRBD1. V lost 6 bases to trimming and J lost 5 bases; unmatched junction nucleotides: 4. The CDR3 loop spans 12 amino acids. DNA of the CDR3: TGTGCCAGCAGCAGCAGGGGGAACGAGCAGTACTTC. As protein: CASSSRGNEQYF.